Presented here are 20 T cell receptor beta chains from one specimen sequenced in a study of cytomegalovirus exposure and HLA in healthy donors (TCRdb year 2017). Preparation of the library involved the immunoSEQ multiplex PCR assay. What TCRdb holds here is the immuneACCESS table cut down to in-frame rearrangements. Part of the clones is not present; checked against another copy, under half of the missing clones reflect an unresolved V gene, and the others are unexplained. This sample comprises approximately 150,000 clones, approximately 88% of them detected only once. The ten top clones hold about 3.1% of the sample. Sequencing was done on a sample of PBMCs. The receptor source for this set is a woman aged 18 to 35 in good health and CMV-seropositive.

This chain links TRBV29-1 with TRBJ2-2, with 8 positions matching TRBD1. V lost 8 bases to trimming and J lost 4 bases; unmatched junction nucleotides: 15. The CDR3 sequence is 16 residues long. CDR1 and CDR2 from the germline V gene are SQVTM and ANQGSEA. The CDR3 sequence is CSFMAPGGQATGELFF. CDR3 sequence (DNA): TGCAGCTTCATGGCCCCCGGGGGACAGGCCACCGGGGAGCTGTTTTTT.

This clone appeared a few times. In DNA, the CDR3 is TGTGCCAGCAGCTTGGCGAGGGGGACTAGCGGGCTCTACGAGCAGTACTTC. Encoded protein: CASSLARGTSGLYEQYF. This chain connects TRBV7-8 to TRBJ2-7; 12 bases map to TRBD2. Trimming took 3 bases from V and 3 from J; bases not matched to a gene: 9. The CDR3 is 17 residues long. Germline V gene data show CDR1 as SGHVS and CDR2 as FQNEAQ.

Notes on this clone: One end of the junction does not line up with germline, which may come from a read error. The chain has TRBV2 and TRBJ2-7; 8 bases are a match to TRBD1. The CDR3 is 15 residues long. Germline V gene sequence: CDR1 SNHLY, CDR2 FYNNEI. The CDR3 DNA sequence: TGTGCCAGCAGAGAAGGACAGGGCCTTTCCTACGAGCAGTACTTC. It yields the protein CASREGQGLSYEQYF.

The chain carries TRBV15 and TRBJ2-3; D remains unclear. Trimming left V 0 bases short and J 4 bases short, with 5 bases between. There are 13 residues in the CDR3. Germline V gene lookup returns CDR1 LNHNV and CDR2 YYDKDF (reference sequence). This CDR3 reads CATSRDPADTQYF. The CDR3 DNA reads TGTGCCACCAGCAGAGATCCGGCAGATACGCAGTATTTT.

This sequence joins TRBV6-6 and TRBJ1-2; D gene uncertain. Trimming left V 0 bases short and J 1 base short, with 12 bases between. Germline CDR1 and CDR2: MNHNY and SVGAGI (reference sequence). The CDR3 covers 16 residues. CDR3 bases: TGTGCCAGCAGTTACTCCCTACAGCAGTTTAACTATGGCTACACCTTC. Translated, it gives CASSYSLQQFNYGYTF.

The CDR3 region is CASSHYDTEAFF. CDR3 sequence (DNA): TGTGCCAGCAGCCACTATGACACTGAAGCTTTCTTT. This sequence joins TRBV4-2 and TRBJ1-1; no firm D call. CDR3 length: 12 amino acids. V was shortened by 3 bases and J by 3 bases, with 5 bases between the two germline ends. The germline CDR1 and CDR2 sequences are LGHNA and YNFKEQ.

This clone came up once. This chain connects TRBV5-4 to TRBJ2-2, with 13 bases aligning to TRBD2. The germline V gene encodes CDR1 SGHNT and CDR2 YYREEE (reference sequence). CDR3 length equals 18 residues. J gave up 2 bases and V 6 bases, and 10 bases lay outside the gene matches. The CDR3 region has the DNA TGTGCCAGCACCCGTGAGGGACTAGCGGGACGTAACACCGGGGAGCTGTTTTTT. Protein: CASTREGLAGRNTGELFF. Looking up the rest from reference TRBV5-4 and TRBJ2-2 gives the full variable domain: ETGVTQSPTHLIKTRGQQVTLRCSSQSGHNTVSWYQQALGQGPQFIFQYYREEENGRGNFPPRFSGLQFPNYSSELNVNALELDDSALYLCASTREGLAGRNTGELFFGEGSRLTVL.

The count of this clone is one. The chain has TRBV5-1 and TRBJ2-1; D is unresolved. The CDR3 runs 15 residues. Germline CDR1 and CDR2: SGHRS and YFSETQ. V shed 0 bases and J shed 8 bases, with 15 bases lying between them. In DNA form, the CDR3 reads TGCGCCAGCAGCTTGGGGGTAGCCGGCGGCGATGAGCAGTTCTTC. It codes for CASSLGVAGGDEQFF.

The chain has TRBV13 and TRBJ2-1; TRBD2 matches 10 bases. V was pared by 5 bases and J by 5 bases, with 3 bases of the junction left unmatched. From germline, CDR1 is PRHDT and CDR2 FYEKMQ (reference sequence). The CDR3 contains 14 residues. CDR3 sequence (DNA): TGTGCCAGCAGCGGACTAGCGGCCAACAATGAGCAGTTCTTC. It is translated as CASSGLAANNEQFF. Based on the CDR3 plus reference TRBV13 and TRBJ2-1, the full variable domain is AAGVIQSPRHLIKEKRETATLKCYPIPRHDTVYWYQQGPGQDPQFLISFYEKMQSDKGSIPDRFSAQQFSDYHSELNMSSLELGDSALYFCASSGLAANNEQFFGPGTRLTVL.

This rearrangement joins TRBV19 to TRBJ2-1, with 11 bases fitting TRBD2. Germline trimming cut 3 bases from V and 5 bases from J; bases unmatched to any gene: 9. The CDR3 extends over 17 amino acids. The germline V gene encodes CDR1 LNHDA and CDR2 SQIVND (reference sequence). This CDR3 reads CASSISPGTSGNNEQFF. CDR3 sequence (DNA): TGTGCCAGTAGTATTAGCCCCGGGACTAGCGGAAACAATGAGCAGTTCTTC. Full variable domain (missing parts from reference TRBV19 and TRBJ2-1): DGGITQSPKYLFRKEGQNVTLSCEQNLNHDAMYWYRQDPGQGLRLIYYSQIVNDFQKGDIAEGYSVSREKKESFPLTVTSAQKNPTAFYLCASSISPGTSGNNEQFFGPGTRLTVL.

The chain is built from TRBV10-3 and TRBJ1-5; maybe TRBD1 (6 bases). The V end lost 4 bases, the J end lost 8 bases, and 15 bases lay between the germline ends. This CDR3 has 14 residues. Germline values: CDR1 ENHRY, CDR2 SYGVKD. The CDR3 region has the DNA TGTGCCATCAGTGGGGGGCGGGTTGGCGAGCCCCAGCATTTT. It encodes CAISGGRVGEPQHF.

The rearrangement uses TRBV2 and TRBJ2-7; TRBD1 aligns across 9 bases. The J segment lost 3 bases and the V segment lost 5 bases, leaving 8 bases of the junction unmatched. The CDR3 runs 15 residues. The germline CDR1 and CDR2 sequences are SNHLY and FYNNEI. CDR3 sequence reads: CASSPYRDRDYEQYF. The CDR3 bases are TGTGCCAGCAGTCCCTACCGGGACAGGGACTACGAGCAGTACTTC. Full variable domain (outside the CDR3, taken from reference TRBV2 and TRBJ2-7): EPEVTQTPSHQVTQMGQEVILRCVPISNHLYFYWYRQILGQKVEFLVSFYNNEISEKSEIFDDQFSVERPDGSNFTLKIRSTKLEDSAMYFCASSPYRDRDYEQYFGPGTRLTVT.

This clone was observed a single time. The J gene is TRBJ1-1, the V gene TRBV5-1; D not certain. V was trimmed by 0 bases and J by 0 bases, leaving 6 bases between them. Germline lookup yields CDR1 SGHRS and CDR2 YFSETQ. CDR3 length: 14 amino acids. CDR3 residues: CASSLEAMNTEAFF. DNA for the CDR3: TGCGCCAGCAGCTTGGAAGCCATGAACACTGAAGCTTTCTTT.

The DNA for the CDR3 is TGTGCCAGCAGCGCGGCTCGGAGCGGGAGGTTTTACGAGCAGTACTTC. Translated: CASSAARSGRFYEQYF. The chain combines TRBV11-3 with TRBJ2-7; 9 bases are shared with TRBD2. This CDR3 spans 16 amino acids. Germline V gene sequence: CDR1 SGHNT, CDR2 YENEEA. V was pared by 5 bases and J by 4 bases, with 12 bases of the junction left unmatched.

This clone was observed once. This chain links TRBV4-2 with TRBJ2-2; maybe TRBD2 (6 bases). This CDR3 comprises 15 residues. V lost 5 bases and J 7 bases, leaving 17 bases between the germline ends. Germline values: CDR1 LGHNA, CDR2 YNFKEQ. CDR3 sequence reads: CASSDPGLSGGELFF. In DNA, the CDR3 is TGTGCCAGCAGCGACCCGGGACTCTCGGGCGGGGAGCTGTTTTTT.

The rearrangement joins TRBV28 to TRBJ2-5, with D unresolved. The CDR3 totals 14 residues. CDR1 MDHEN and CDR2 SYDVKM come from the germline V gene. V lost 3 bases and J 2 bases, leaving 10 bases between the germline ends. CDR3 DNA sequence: TGTGCCAGCAGTTTTCCTAGGTTGCAAGAGACCCAGTACTTC. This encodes CASSFPRLQETQYF.

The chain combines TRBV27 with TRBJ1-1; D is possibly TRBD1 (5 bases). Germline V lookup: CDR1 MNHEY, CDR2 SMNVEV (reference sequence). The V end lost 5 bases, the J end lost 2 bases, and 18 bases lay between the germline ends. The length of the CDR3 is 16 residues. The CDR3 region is CASSRQGITSNTEAFF. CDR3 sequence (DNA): TGTGCCAGCAGTCGGCAGGGTATTACATCCAACACTGAAGCTTTCTTT.

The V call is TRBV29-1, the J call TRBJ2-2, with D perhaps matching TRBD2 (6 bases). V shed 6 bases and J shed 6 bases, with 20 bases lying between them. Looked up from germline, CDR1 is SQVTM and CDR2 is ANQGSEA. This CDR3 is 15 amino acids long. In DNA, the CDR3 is TGCAGCGTCACCACAATGGCAAGGGAGGCCGGGGAGCTGTTTTTT. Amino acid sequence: CSVTTMAREAGELFF.

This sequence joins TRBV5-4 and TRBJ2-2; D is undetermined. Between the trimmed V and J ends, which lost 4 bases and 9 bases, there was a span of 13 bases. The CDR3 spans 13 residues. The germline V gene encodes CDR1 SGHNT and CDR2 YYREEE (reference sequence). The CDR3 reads CASSEDLFRELFF. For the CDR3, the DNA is TGTGCCAGCAGCGAAGACTTATTTAGGGAGCTGTTTTTT.

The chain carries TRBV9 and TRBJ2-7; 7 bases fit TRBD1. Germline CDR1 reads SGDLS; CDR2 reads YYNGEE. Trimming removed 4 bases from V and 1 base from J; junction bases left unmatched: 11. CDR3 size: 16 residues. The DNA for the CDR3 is TGTGCCAGCAGCACCCGACAGGGAGCAGAGTCCTACGAGCAGTACTTC. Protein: CASSTRQGAESYEQYF.